This T cell receptor (beta chain) derives from a study of long-term antiretroviral therapy in people with HIV. Study summary: The immediate-ART recommendation dates to 2015, and the earliest samples predate it by about a decade.

The libraries were made with immunoSEQ v3.0 at survey level. For each individual sample, sequencing targeted about 40,000-55,000 T-cell genomes. Method: immunoSEQ multiplex PCR; TCRdb's copy keeps in-frame clones and lacks some. The table lists tens of thousands of clones, 75% to 85% of them singletons, with 5.5% to 8% in the top ten. Study results and limitations: In HIV, the repertoires covered a tighter span of CDR3 lengths than in controls.

This clone was observed a few times. Its antigen is currently unknown. Trimming pared 5 bases from V and 5 bases from J, leaving 13 bases between. Looked up from germline, CDR1 is SQVTM and CDR2 is ANQGSEA. The CDR3 covers 13 residues. The chain recombines TRBV29-1 with TRBJ1-5, with D uncertain. The source is a man aged 35 to 55 with HIV. The sequenced sample was unsorted PBMCs, obtained 0.3 years after starting antiretroviral therapy. The CDR3 DNA follows: TGCAGCGTTCTAGGTCTAATCGATCAGCCCCAGCATTTT. The encoded protein is CSVLGLIDQPQHF. Drawing the rest from reference TRBV29-1 and TRBJ1-5, the complete variable domain is SAVISQKPSRDICQRGTSLTIQCQVDSQVTMMFWYRQQPGQSLTLIATANQGSEATYESGFVIDKFPISRPNLTFSTLTVSNMSPEDSSIYLCSVLGLIDQPQHFGDGTRLSIL.